The 6 T cell receptor beta chains reported below all come from one sample, sequenced in a study of blood T cell repertoires in COVID-19 (dated by TCRdb to 2019 to 2021). Receptor libraries were prepared by the immunoSEQ multiplex PCR assay. This is the immuneACCESS table as TCRdb keeps it, with only in-frame sequences that have V and J called. A part of the clones is gone; compared with another copy, unresolved V genes explain less than half, and the rest is unexplained. This sample lists fewer than 200,000 clones; 84% were detected once. The ten largest account for less than 15% of the sample. Material for sequencing was PBMCs or T cells enriched from blood (not recorded which). These receptors came from a man aged 50 to 59 who had recovered from COVID-19.

The J gene is TRBJ1-2, the V gene TRBV5-1, with 9 bases matching TRBD1. Germline trimming cut 0 bases from V and 2 bases from J; bases unmatched to any gene: 8. Germline V gene sequence: CDR1 SGHRS, CDR2 YFSETQ. This CDR3 contains 17 residues. For the CDR3, the DNA is TGCGCCAGCAGCTTGGGAAACCCGGGACAGGGAAACTATGGCTACACCTTC. Residues: CASSLGNPGQGNYGYTF.

This clone was seen a single time. The chain has TRBV2 and TRBJ1-5; 10 bases match TRBD1. CDR1 SNHLY and CDR2 FYNNEI come from the germline V gene. The CDR3 consists of 13 residues. Trimming at V came to 6 bases and at J to 12 bases, leaving 8 bases not matched to a gene. Here the CDR3 reads CASRAGTGVLQHF. The CDR3 nucleotides read TGTGCCAGCAGGGCCGGGACAGGGGTCCTCCAGCATTTT.

This clone was seen a handful of times. The same CDR3 can be traced to other DNA sequences in this sample. The chain has TRBV4-2 and TRBJ1-5; the D gene is possibly TRBD1 (6 bases). Germline loops: CDR1 LGHNA, CDR2 YNFKEQ. Trimming pared 0 bases from V and 6 bases from J, leaving 6 bases between. This CDR3 spans 13 amino acids. CDR3 loop: CASSQDRGQPQHF. As DNA, the CDR3 is TGTGCCAGCAGCCAAGACAGGGGTCAGCCCCAGCATTTT.

The chain joins TRBV19 to TRBJ1-2; tentative D call: TRBD1 (5 bases). The CDR3 spans 12 residues. The V end was cut by 2 bases, the J end by 7 bases, with 8 bases between. From germline, CDR1 is LNHDA and CDR2 SQIVND (reference sequence). CDR3 DNA sequence: TGTGCCAGTAGTATATACAGGAGTGGCTACACCTTC. It is translated as CASSIYRSGYTF.

The chain recombines TRBV3-1 (or the pseudogene TRBV3-2) with TRBJ1-2; a possible D gene is TRBD1 (5 bases). V lost 0 bases and J 1 base, leaving 9 bases between the germline ends. Germline V lookup: CDR1 LGHDT, CDR2 YNNKEL (reference sequence). The CDR3 spans 15 residues. The CDR3 DNA reads TGTGCCAGCAGCCAAGACGCAGGGAATAACTATGGCTACACCTTC. Translation: CASSQDAGNNYGYTF.

This clone was recorded once. V usage is TRBV5-1 and J usage is TRBJ1-6; unclear D gene. The V and J ends lost 7 bases and 6 bases respectively, with 11 bases between them. This CDR3 spans 13 amino acids. Germline lookup yields CDR1 SGHRS and CDR2 YFSETQ. This chain's CDR3 is CASRAGSNSPLHF. CDR3 DNA sequence: TGCGCCAGCCGTGCGGGGAGTAATTCACCCCTCCACTTT.